This T cell receptor beta chain was captured in a study of shared clonotypes between healthy human individuals. V lost 1 base and J lost 1; bases outside the gene matches: 1. The germline V gene has CDR1 SGHTA and CDR2 FQGNSA. CDR3 length equals 14 residues. On this clone: Its cognate antigen is unknown. Other nucleotide sequences from this sample produce the same CDR3.

Sequencing used immunoSEQ multiplex PCR; TCRdb keeps in-frame clones, though not all of them. The repertoire includes 2,500,000 or so clones, roughly nine tenths of them detected once, and 0.14% sits in the top ten. CD4+ cell separation produced CD45RA+ naive and CD45RA-negative memory subsets. General study results and limits: What naive subsets generally showed was a larger estimated richness than memory subsets showed.

The sample taken for sequencing was naive CD4+ T cells sorted from blood. Subset denoted: CD45RA+ positively selected. This clonotype was obtained from a man aged 18 to 30 in good health. V and J are TRBV7-2 and TRBJ2-7; TRBD2 agrees at 7 bases. The chain's CDR3 is CASSLGRGSYEQYF. In DNA, the CDR3 is TGTGCCAGCAGCTTAGGGCGGGGGTCCTACGAGCAGTACTTC.